The source of this T cell receptor (beta chain) is a study of blood T cell repertoires in COVID-19. Study information: Acute-phase and convalescent COVID-19 samples originated in the United States, Italy and Spain. Sources were T cells, B-cell-depleted T cells, or PBMCs; the material itself was cDNA or gDNA.

Enrollment of patients from Seattle took place during active infection, with longitudinal follow-up. Per the original methods: Amplification from reference gene primers served as the basis for estimated nucleated cell counts. Here immunoSEQ multiplex PCR was the method, and the copy in TCRdb shows in-frame clones only, minus some. That table supplies the V and J calls and clone size; D and trimming were determined from the DNA. The sample holds some 270,000 clones, 90% seen once. Germline CDR1 is SQVTM and CDR2 is ANQGSEA. This CDR3 is 12 amino acids long. V lost 4 bases and J 3 bases, leaving 9 bases between the germline ends.

The specimen was peripheral blood. The chain couples TRBV29-1 to TRBJ2-5; tentative D call: TRBD1 (5 bases). The receptor was derived from a woman in her sixties with COVID-19, enrolled during active disease. CDR3 residues: CSVGTNKETQYF. The CDR3 DNA reads as TGCAGCGTTGGGACAAACAAAGAGACCCAGTACTTC.